The entry below describes one T cell receptor (beta chain). Its antigen is currently unknown. This sample is drawn from a study of cytomegalovirus exposure and HLA in healthy donors. Study details: Per a later analysis, the approximately 690 first-cohort and 120 validation repertoires shared one platform.

CDR1 is SSHAT and CDR2 is FNYEAQ in the germline V gene (reference sequence). Trimming took 1 base from V and 8 from J, leaving 10 bases between them. The CDR3 has 13 amino acids. Study-wide results and caveats: Reported results showed that the classifier diagnosed cytomegalovirus status with high specificity and sensitivity. Most TCR sequences were uncommon, yet certain public TCRs appeared in many donors. Cytomegalovirus-associated TCR beta chains were listed, numbering 150 to 200.

Sequenced by immunoSEQ multiplex PCR; TCRdb stores in-frame clones only, minus some. Of about 250,000 clones detected, less than 90% appear once; the ten largest clones hold more than 10%. The gene calls are TRBV7-7 and TRBJ2-3; D might be TRBD2 (5 bases). Material for sequencing was PBMCs. The sequence was obtained from a man aged 18 to 29 in good health and CMV-seropositive. CDR3 sequence (DNA): TGTGCCAGCAGCTTAGAAGAGGGCGTTACGCAGTATTTT. As protein: CASSLEEGVTQYF.